What follows are 17 T cell receptor beta chains derived from one specimen sequenced in a study of a mutant IDH1 vaccine in newly diagnosed glioma. Time point meaning: baseline, week 1 (first vaccination visit). Treatment given: pre-vaccination baseline after standard-of-care therapy. Method: immunoSEQ multiplex PCR; TCRdb's copy keeps in-frame clones and lacks some. The sample consists of nearly 15,000 clones, 80% to 90% of them appearing once. The material sequenced was PBMCs, taken from a glioma patient treated with radiotherapy, temozolomide or both. The receptors were gathered from a middle-aged woman with glioma. Some clones in this sample may be carry-over from other donors' samples.

This clone has a single count. V is TRBV5-6 and J is TRBJ2-1, with D unclear. Germline-derived CDR1 and CDR2 are SGHDT and YYEEEE. This CDR3 is built from 12 residues. V shed 1 base and J shed 7 bases, with 6 bases lying between them. The CDR3 DNA reads as TGTGCCAGCAGCTTGCTTGAGAATGAGCAGTTCTTC. Amino acid sequence: CASSLLENEQFF.

This chain uses TRBV4-1 with TRBJ1-1; no clear D. The V gene lost 4 bases and the J gene lost 1 base, with 16 bases spanning the gap. CDR1 and CDR2 from the germline V gene are MGHRA and YSYEKL. The length of the CDR3 is 16 residues. Written as DNA, the CDR3 is TGCGCCAGCAGCCTAACCTCAAATACAGCGAACACTGAAGCTTTCTTT. It is translated as CASSLTSNTANTEAFF.

The J gene is TRBJ1-6, the V gene TRBV19, with 8 bases that match TRBD1. The CDR3 loop spans 17 amino acids. Per germline, CDR1 LNHDA and CDR2 SQIVND (reference sequence). With V trimmed by 6 bases and J by 6 bases, 13 bases remained unmatched. CDR3 DNA sequence: TGTGCCAGTAGCCCTATCCAGGACAGGGCGCGTAATTCACCCCTCCACTTT. Translated, it gives CASSPIQDRARNSPLHF.

This chain links TRBV6-6 with TRBJ1-4, with 7 bases matching TRBD1. CDR3 length: 13 amino acids. From germline, CDR1 is MNHNY and CDR2 SVGAGI (reference sequence). V lost 8 bases, J lost 3 bases, and 3 bases stayed unmatched. The CDR3 DNA is TGTGCCAGCTCAGGGGGGTCTAATGAAAAACTGTTTTTT. Amino acid sequence: CASSGGSNEKLFF.

The chain couples TRBV6-6 to TRBJ2-2, with a possible D match to TRBD2 (7 bases). Germline V CDR1 and CDR2: MNHNY, SVGAGI (reference sequence). Trimming took off 6 bases at V and 1 base at J, with 12 bases between the two ends. The CDR3 is 15 residues long. CDR3 nucleotides: TGTGCCAGCAGGAAGGGGGGGCGGAACACCGGGGAGCTGTTTTTT. This translates into CASRKGGRNTGELFF.

The chain recombines TRBV9 with TRBJ2-1, with D tentatively TRBD2 (6 bases). The CDR3 runs 17 residues. CDR1 is SGDLS, CDR2 YYNGEE, per germline. V dropped 3 bases and J dropped 5 bases, with 21 bases sitting between them. Written as DNA, the CDR3 is TGTGCCAGCAGCGCCTTCCTGGGGAGCGGAGGGGACAATGAGCAGTTCTTC. Translation gives CASSAFLGSGGDNEQFF.

The chain joins TRBV11-3 to TRBJ1-5; 12 positions agree with TRBD1. Trimming took 4 bases from V and 2 from J; bases not matched to a gene: 9. Germline CDR1 and CDR2: SGHNT and YENEEA. CDR3 length equals 18 residues. The CDR3 DNA reads TGTGCCAGCAGCTCCCGGGACAGGGGGCGATGGGGCAATCAGCCCCAGCATTTT. Translated: CASSSRDRGRWGNQPQHF.

In DNA, the CDR3 is TGTGCCAGCAGCCTCGGGACAGGAGTTTTCGAGCAGTACTTC. Protein product: CASSLGTGVFEQYF. This chain connects TRBV6-5 to TRBJ2-7; 8 nucleotides match TRBD1. From germline, CDR1 is MNHEY and CDR2 SVGAGI. There are 14 residues in the CDR3. With 6 bases clipped from V and 6 bases from J, the junction kept 10 bases outside the gene matches.

This clone was found once. V gene TRBV28 combines with J gene TRBJ2-7, with 7 bases that match TRBD1. The germline V gene has CDR1 MDHEN and CDR2 SYDVKM. V lost 6 bases to trimming and J lost 6 bases; unmatched junction nucleotides: 11. The CDR3 runs to 14 residues. The CDR3 bases are TGTGCCAGCAGCCTTTTAAGCGACAGGGCCGAGCAGTACTTC. It yields the protein CASSLLSDRAEQYF.

The chain recombines TRBV7-9 with TRBJ1-1; 9 bases match TRBD1. This CDR3 contains 14 residues. Germline loops: CDR1 SEHNR, CDR2 FQNEAQ (reference sequence). V trimming: 5 bases; J trimming: 3 bases; junction bases outside the gene matches: 4. The CDR3 here is CASSRTGADTEAFF. DNA for the CDR3: TGTGCCAGCAGCCGGACAGGGGCGGACACTGAAGCTTTCTTT.

The chain joins TRBV7-2 to TRBJ2-3; 9 nucleotides line up with TRBD2. The germline gives CDR1 SGHTA, CDR2 FQGNSA. The CDR3 is made up of 16 amino acids. V lost 2 bases to trimming and J lost 6 bases; unmatched junction nucleotides: 9. The CDR3: CASSLKLAGGRDTQYF. CDR3 in DNA: TGTGCCAGCAGCTTAAAACTCGCGGGGGGGCGGGATACGCAGTATTTT.

In the case of this clone: Compared with germline, one end of the junction differs, possibly owing to a read error. The chain couples TRBV5-6 to TRBJ2-5, with TRBD1 matching 9 bases. There are 12 residues in the CDR3. Germline CDR1 SGHDT, CDR2 YYEEEE. CDR3 in amino acids: CASSQAPGQGDF. Here the CDR3 DNA reads TGTGCCAGCAGCCAGGCCCCGGGACAGGGAGACTTC.

The V call is TRBV19, the J call TRBJ2-3; 12 nucleotides align to TRBD2. Germline V gives CDR1 LNHDA, CDR2 SQIVND (reference sequence). V lost 9 bases to trimming and J lost 3 bases; unmatched junction nucleotides: 7. This CDR3 is 15 amino acids long. The CDR3, as DNA: TGTGCCAGCTGTGTACTAGCGGGAGGTACAGATACGCAGTATTTT. Translating it yields CASCVLAGGTDTQYF.

This chain connects TRBV7-9 to TRBJ1-5, with unresolved D. CDR1 and CDR2 from the germline V gene are SEHNR and FQNEAQ (reference sequence). This CDR3 spans 14 amino acids. V was cut by 3 bases and J by 8 bases, with 14 bases left in between. In nucleotides, the CDR3 is TGTGCCAGCAGCTTGGGCGGCAGGCGAGAGCCCCAGCATTTT. Its protein product is CASSLGGRREPQHF.

This sequence joins TRBV4-1 and TRBJ2-5, with 7 bases identical to TRBD1. After removal of 0 bases from V and 1 base from J, the junction contained 2 bases not matched to a gene. This CDR3 comprises 15 residues. Germline V gene data show CDR1 as MGHRA and CDR2 as YSYEKL. The CDR3 here is CASSQDPGGQETQYF. The CDR3 nucleotides read TGCGCCAGCAGCCAAGATCCAGGGGGCCAAGAGACCCAGTACTTC.

The CDR3 loop is CASSEGLAGALNEQFF. The DNA of the CDR3 is TGTGCCAGCAGCGAGGGACTAGCGGGGGCCCTCAATGAGCAGTTCTTC. The rearrangement links TRBV5-6 to TRBJ2-1; 14 bases align to TRBD2. V lost 4 bases, J lost 6 bases, and 6 bases stayed unmatched. The length of the CDR3 is 16 residues. In germline, CDR1 is SGHDT, CDR2 YYEEEE.

This clone was detected a few times. V usage is TRBV5-7 and J usage is TRBJ1-1; D is unresolved. TRBV5-7 is marked as an open reading frame, function uncertain. This CDR3 has 14 residues. The germline V and J ends were trimmed by 1 base and 3 bases, with 10 bases remaining between them. CDR3 coding DNA: TGTGCCAGCAGCTTGATCACAGACTACACTGAAGCTTTCTTT. This sequence encodes CASSLITDYTEAFF.